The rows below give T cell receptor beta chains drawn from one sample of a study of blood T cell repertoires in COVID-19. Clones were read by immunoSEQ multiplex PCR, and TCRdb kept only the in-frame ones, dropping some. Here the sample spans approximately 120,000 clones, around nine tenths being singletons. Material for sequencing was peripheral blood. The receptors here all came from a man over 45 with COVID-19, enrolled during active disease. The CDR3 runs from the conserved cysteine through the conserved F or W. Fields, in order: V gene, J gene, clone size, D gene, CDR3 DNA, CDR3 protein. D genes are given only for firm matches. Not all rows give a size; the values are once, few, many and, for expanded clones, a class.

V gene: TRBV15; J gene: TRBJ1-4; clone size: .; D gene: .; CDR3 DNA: TGTGCCACCAGCAGAGACAGGGCTGGTCCAAATGAAAAACTGTTTTTT; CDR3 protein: CATSRDRAGPNEKLFF
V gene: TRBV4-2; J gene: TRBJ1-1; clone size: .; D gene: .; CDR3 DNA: TGTGCCAGCAGCCCCTATTTGGGAGCGGACACTGAAGCTTTCTTT; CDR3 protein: CASSPYLGADTEAFF
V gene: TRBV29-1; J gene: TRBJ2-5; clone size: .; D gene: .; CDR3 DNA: TGCAGCGCCGGGGAGGGGGGAGCGACCCAGTACTTC; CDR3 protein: CSAGEGGATQYF
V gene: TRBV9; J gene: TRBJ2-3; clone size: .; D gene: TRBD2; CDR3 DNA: TGTGCCAGCAGCGTAGAGGGGACTAGCGGCACAGATACGCAGTATTTT; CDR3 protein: CASSVEGTSGTDTQYF
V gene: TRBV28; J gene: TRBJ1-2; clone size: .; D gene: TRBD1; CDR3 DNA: TGTGCCAGCAGTCGGGACAGGTTCTATGGCTACACCTTC; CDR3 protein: CASSRDRFYGYTF
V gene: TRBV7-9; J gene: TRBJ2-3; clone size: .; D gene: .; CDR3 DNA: TGTGCCAGCAGGTCCGTCGGCACAGATACGCAGTATTTT; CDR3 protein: CASRSVGTDTQYF
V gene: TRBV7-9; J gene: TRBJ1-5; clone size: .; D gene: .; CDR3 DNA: TGTGCCAGCAGCTTCTCCGGGGGTAATCAGCCCCAGCATTTT; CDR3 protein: CASSFSGGNQPQHF
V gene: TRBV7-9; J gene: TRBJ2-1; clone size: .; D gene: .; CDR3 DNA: TGTGCCAGCAGCCGTACCGCTTTCGAGGGAACCCACAATGAGCAGTTCTTC; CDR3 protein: CASSRTAFEGTHNEQFF
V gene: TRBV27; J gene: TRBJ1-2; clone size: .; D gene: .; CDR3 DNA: TGTGCCAGCAGACCCTTGGGGGGTAATGGAGGCTACACCTTC; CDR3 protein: CASRPLGGNGGYTF
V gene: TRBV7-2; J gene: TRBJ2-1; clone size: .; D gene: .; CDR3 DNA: TGTGCCAGCAGCTTAGATACTAGTCGTAATGAGCAGTTCTTC; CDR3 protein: CASSLDTSRNEQFF
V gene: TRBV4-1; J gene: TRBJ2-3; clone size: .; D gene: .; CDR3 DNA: TGCGCCAGCAGCCTGTTGGGACATATCACAGATACGCAGTATTTT; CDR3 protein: CASSLLGHITDTQYF
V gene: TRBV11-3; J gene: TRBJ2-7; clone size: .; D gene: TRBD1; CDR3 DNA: TGTGCCAGCAGCTTGGGACAGTCGAGCTCCTACGAGCAGTACTTC; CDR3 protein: CASSLGQSSSYEQYF
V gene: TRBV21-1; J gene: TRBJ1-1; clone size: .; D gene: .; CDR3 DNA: TGTGCCAGCAGCAAAGAGGGGGTTTGGACTGAAGCTTTCTTT; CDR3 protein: CASSKEGVWTEAFF
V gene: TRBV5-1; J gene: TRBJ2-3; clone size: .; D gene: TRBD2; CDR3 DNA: TGCGCCAGCAGCTTGTCGGCTAGCGGGAGGGATACGCAGTATTTT; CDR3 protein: CASSLSASGRDTQYF
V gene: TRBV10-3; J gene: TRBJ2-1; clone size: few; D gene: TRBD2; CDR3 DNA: TGTGCCATCAGCCAATTCGACCCGGGATCTAGCGGCGGTGAGCAGTTCTTC; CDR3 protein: CAISQFDPGSSGGEQFF
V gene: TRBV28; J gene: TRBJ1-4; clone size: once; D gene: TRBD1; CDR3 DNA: TGTGCCAGCAGGCTTTCCGGACAGGGGAATGAAAAACTGTTTTTT; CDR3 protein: CASRLSGQGNEKLFF
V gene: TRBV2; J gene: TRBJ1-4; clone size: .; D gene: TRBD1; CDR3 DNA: TGTGCCAGCGCCCTTAACAGGGGGCAGGGAGAAAAACTGTTTTTT; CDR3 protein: CASALNRGQGEKLFF
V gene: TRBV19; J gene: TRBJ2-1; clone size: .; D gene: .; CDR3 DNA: TGTGCCAGTAGTCTATCTACCGCGGAGCAGTTCTTC; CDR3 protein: CASSLSTAEQFF
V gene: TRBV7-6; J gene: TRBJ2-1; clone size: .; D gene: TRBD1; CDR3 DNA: TGTGCCAGCAGCCTAGCCCCACGACAGGGGGGTGAGCAGTTCTTC; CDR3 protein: CASSLAPRQGGEQFF
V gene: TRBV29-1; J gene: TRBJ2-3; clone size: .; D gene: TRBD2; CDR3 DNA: TGCAGCGGGAGGGCTAGCGGGGATCCAACAGATACGCAGTATTTT; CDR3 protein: CSGRASGDPTDTQYF
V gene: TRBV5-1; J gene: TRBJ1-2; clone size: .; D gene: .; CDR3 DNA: TGCGCCAGCAGCTTTTCAGGGGACGACTATGGCTACACCTTC; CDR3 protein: CASSFSGDDYGYTF
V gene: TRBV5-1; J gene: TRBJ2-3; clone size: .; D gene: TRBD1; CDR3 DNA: TGCGCCAGCAGGGGGACAGGGATCACAGATACGCAGTATTTT; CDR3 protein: CASRGTGITDTQYF
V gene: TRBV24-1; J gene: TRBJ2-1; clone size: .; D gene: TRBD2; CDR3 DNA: TGTGCCACCAGTGATTTTAGCGGGAGAAATGAGCAGTTCTTC; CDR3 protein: CATSDFSGRNEQFF
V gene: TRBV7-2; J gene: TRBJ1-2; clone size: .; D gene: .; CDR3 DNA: TGTGCCAGCAGCTTACAGGGCGCCTATGGCTACACCTTC; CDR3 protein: CASSLQGAYGYTF
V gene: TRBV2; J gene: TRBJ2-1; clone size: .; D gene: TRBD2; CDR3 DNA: TGTGCCAGCAGGGTTAGCGGGAGTTCTGGGAATGAGCAGTTCTTC; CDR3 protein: CASRVSGSSGNEQFF
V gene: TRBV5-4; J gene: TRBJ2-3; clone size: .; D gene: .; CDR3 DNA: TGTGCCAGCAGCTTGGGGGTGGGAGCGCTCACAGATACGCAGTATTTT; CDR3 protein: CASSLGVGALTDTQYF
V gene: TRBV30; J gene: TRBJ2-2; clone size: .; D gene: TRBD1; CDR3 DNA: TGTGCCTATCAGGACAGGGTGGTGAACACCGGGGAGCTGTTTTTT; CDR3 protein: CAYQDRVVNTGELFF
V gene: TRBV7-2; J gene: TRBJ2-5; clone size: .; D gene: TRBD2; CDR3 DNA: TGTGCCAGCAGCCCCGGTGGCGGGAGGACCCAAGAGACCCAGTACTTC; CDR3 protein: CASSPGGGRTQETQYF
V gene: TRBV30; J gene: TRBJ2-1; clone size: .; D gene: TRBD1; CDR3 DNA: TGTGCCTGGAGAAGGACAGGGATTTCCTACAATGAGCAGTTCTTC; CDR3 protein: CAWRRTGISYNEQFF
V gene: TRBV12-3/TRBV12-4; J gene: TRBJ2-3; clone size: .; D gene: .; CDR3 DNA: TGTGCCAGCGGGGCCCTACGCACAGATACGCAGTATTTT; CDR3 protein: CASGALRTDTQYF
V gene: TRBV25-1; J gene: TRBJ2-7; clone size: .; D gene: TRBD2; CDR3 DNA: TGTGCCAGCAGCGAAGCGGGGGCCTCCAGCTCCTACGAGCAGTACTTC; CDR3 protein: CASSEAGASSSYEQYF
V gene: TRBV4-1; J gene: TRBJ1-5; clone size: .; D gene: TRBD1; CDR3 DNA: TGCGCCAGCAGCCAAGATACAGGGGGTCAGCCCCAGCATTTT; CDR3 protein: CASSQDTGGQPQHF
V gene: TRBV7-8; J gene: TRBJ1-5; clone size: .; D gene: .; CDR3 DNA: TGTGCCAGCAGCCGACAGGATGATCAGCCCCAGCATTTT; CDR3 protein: CASSRQDDQPQHF
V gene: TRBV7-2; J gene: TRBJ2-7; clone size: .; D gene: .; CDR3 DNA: TGTGCCAGCCGTACACTAGCAGGCGACGAGCAGTACTTC; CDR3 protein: CASRTLAGDEQYF
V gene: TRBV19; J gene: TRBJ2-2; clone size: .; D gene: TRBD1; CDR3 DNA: TGTGCCAGTAGTATGCCGGGACAGGGTCCATTTCGGGAGCTGTTTTTT; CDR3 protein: CASSMPGQGPFRELFF
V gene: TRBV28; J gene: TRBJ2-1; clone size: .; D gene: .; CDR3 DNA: TGTGCCAGCAGTTTAATCGGCAATGAGCAGTTCTTC; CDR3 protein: CASSLIGNEQFF
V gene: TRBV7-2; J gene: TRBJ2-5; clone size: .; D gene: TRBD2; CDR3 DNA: TGTGCCAGCAGCTTAAGCACGGGAGGGCTTGAGACCCAGTACTTC; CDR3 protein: CASSLSTGGLETQYF
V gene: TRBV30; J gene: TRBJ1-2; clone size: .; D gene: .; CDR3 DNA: TGTGCCTCGGCCGAGGGCAACTATGGCTACACCTTC; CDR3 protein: CASAEGNYGYTF
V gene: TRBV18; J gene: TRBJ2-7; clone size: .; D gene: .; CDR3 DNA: TGTGCCAGCTCCCTGGGGGGAGGCTATCTCTACGAGCAGTACTTC; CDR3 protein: CASSLGGGYLYEQYF
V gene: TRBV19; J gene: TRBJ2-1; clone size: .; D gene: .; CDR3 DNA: TGTGCCAGTAGTGGTCCCGTGGTGGGAGAGTCTAGTGAGCAGTTCTTC; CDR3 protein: CASSGPVVGESSEQFF
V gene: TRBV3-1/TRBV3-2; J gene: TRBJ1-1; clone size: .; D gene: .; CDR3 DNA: TGTGCCAGCAGCTACCACCCTTCGAGTGAAGCTTTCTTT; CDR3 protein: CASSYHPSSEAFF
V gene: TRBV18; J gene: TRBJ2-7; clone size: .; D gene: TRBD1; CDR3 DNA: TGTGCCAGCTCACCACTACCGGGACAGGCCTACGAGCAGTACTTC; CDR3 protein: CASSPLPGQAYEQYF